One sample yielded the 21 T cell receptor beta chains listed below, sequenced in a study of blood T cell repertoires in COVID-19. The repertoire was sequenced with immunoSEQ multiplex PCR; TCRdb's copy has only in-frame clones and lacks some. There are about 190,000 clones in the sample; 86% occur only once, and more than 7.5% lies in the top ten. What was sequenced was PBMCs or T cells enriched from blood (not recorded which). The receptor set was obtained from a woman aged 25 to 45 who had recovered from COVID-19.

The chain combines TRBV6-1 with TRBJ1-6, with D unclear. Trimming cost V 3 bases and J 6 bases, with 9 bases left between them. This CDR3 region has 14 residues. Germline CDR1 is MNHNS and CDR2 is SASEGT. This CDR3 is CASSDGQTNSPLHF. CDR3 DNA sequence: TGTGCCAGCAGTGATGGGCAGACTAATTCACCCCTCCACTTT.

This rearrangement joins TRBV21-1 to TRBJ2-5; the table assigns TRBD2, which was not confirmed against the DNA. TRBV21-1 is reported as a pseudogene. The CDR3 has 16 amino acids. In DNA, the CDR3 is TGTGCCAGCAGCAAAGGGGAGGGAGGGGAGCAAGAGACCCAGTACTTC. Translating it yields CASSKGEGGEQETQYF.

V is TRBV21-1 and J is TRBJ1-6. TRBV21-1 is recorded as a pseudogene. This CDR3 is 16 amino acids long. The CDR3 DNA follows: TGTGCCAGCAGCTCACGAAACCCGCCGGGAGGTTCACCCCTCCACTTT. Amino acid sequence: CASSSRNPPGGSPLHF.

The rearrangement links TRBV7-8 to TRBJ2-6, with TRBD2 matching over 8 bases. The junction had 8 bases not matched to a gene; V was cut back by 5 bases and J by 2 bases. The CDR3 is 17 amino acids. Germline V lookup: CDR1 SGHVS, CDR2 FQNEAQ. The CDR3 is CASSLSGSVAGANVLTF. The CDR3 DNA reads as TGTGCCAGCAGCCTCAGCGGGAGTGTCGCTGGGGCCAACGTCCTGACTTTC. Filled out from reference TRBV7-8 and TRBJ2-6, the complete variable domain reads GAGVSQSPRYKVAKRGQDVALRCDPISGHVSLFWYQQALGQGPEFLTYFQNEAQLDKSGLPSDRFFAERPEGSVSTLKIQRTQQEDSAVYLCASSLSGSVAGANVLTFGAGSRLTVL.

The chain couples TRBV7-6 to TRBJ2-7; TRBD2 matches at 10 bases. The CDR3 runs 16 residues. Germline CDR1 is SGHVS and CDR2 is FNYEAQ. V was pared by 4 bases and J by 3 bases, with 9 bases of the junction left unmatched. In DNA form, the CDR3 reads TGTGCCAGCAGCTCAGAAGGACTAGCGGACAGCTACGAGCAGTACTTC. Translating gives CASSSEGLADSYEQYF.

The rearrangement links TRBV5-1 to TRBJ2-7, with 10 bases matching TRBD2. The CDR3 contains 17 residues. Germline CDR1 SGHRS, CDR2 YFSETQ. Unmatched junction bases numbered 12, after V lost 4 bases and J lost 2 bases. The CDR3 loop is CASSLRGLAETPYEQYF. In DNA, the CDR3 is TGCGCCAGCAGCCTACGAGGACTAGCGGAGACCCCCTACGAGCAGTACTTC.

The rearrangement uses TRBV11-2 and TRBJ2-3; D is unresolved. Trimming took off 3 bases at V and 0 bases at J, with 4 bases between the two ends. Germline CDR1 reads SGHAT; CDR2 reads FQNNGV. This CDR3 is built from 13 residues. The CDR3: CASSLASTDTQYF. CDR3 bases: TGTGCCAGCAGCTTGGCTAGCACAGATACGCAGTATTTT.

On this clone: The same CDR3 arises from other DNA sequences in this sample as well. The chain joins TRBV7-9 to TRBJ2-5; 8 nucleotides align to TRBD2. CDR3 length: 13 amino acids. Trimming removed 5 bases from V and 4 bases from J; junction bases left unmatched: 3. Germline loops: CDR1 SEHNR, CDR2 FQNEAQ (reference sequence). This CDR3 reads CASSPSGRETQYF. DNA for the CDR3: TGTGCCAGCAGCCCAAGCGGGAGAGAGACCCAGTACTTC.

This chain connects TRBV29-1 to TRBJ2-7, with 10 bases lining up with TRBD2. Germline-derived CDR1 and CDR2 are SQVTM and ANQGSEA. This CDR3 is 15 amino acids long. J lost 7 bases, V lost 6 bases, and 15 bases had no gene match. The chain's CDR3 is CSVVPSGSGSGEQYF. CDR3 bases: TGCAGCGTCGTACCTAGCGGGAGTGGTTCGGGGGAGCAGTACTTC.

The chain links TRBV7-3 to TRBJ2-7; tentatively, D is TRBD1 (9 bases). V was trimmed by 6 bases and J by 2 bases, leaving 20 bases between them. The CDR3 consists of 16 residues. Germline assignment: CDR1 SGHTA and CDR2 FQGTGA. In DNA, the CDR3 is TGTGCCAGCAGTCCCTCGGGGGGGGACAGGGCCTACGAGCAGTACTTC. This encodes CASSPSGGDRAYEQYF. The complete variable domain, with remaining parts taken from reference TRBV7-3 and TRBJ2-7, reads GAGVSQTPSNKVTEKGKYVELRCDPISGHTALYWYRQSLGQGPEFLIYFQGTGAADDSGLPNDRFFAVRPEGSVSTLKIQRTERGDSAVYLCASSPSGGDRAYEQYFGPGTRLTVT.

This chain connects TRBV9 to TRBJ2-7; the D is unclear. From germline, CDR1 is SGDLS and CDR2 YYNGEE. This CDR3 comprises 15 residues. The germline V and J ends were trimmed by 1 base and 0 bases, with 11 bases remaining between them. In DNA, the CDR3 is TGTGCCAGCAGCGTATCAGGAACAAACTCCTACGAGCAGTACTTC. Its protein is CASSVSGTNSYEQYF.

This chain links TRBV28 with TRBJ2-3, with TRBD2 matching over 9 bases. The V gene end was trimmed by 5 bases and the J gene end by 1 base; junction bases not matched to a gene: 7. Germline V gives CDR1 MDHEN, CDR2 SYDVKM. The CDR3 extends over 16 amino acids. CDR3 coding DNA: TGTGCCAGCAGTAATAGACTAGCGGCCGGCACAGATACGCAGTATTTT. Translating it yields CASSNRLAAGTDTQYF.

V and J are TRBV6-5 and TRBJ2-1, with 8 positions matching TRBD2. V lost 7 bases, J lost 9 bases, and 14 bases stayed unmatched. The germline CDR1 and CDR2 sequences are MNHEY and SVGAGI. This CDR3 contains 15 residues. CDR3 coding DNA: TGTGCCAGCACGGAAACTAGCGGTATTATTAGTGAGCAGTTCTTC. It translates to CASTETSGIISEQFF.

The rearrangement links TRBV5-1 to TRBJ2-7; no definite D call. The V end lost 0 bases, the J end lost 4 bases, and 14 bases lay between the germline ends. In germline, CDR1 is SGHRS, CDR2 YFSETQ. There are 15 residues in the CDR3. The CDR3 loop is CASSLAGNYQYEQYF. DNA for the CDR3: TGCGCCAGCAGCTTGGCCGGTAACTACCAATACGAGCAGTACTTC.

The chain has TRBV4-2 and TRBJ2-1; 8 bases are a match to TRBD2. The germline V gene encodes CDR1 LGHNA and CDR2 YNFKEQ. The CDR3 runs 16 residues. V lost 1 base to trimming and J lost 3 bases; unmatched junction nucleotides: 5. The CDR3 sequence is CASSQVLAGGYNEQFF. CDR3 nucleotides: TGTGCCAGCAGCCAAGTCCTCGCGGGAGGCTACAATGAGCAGTTCTTC.

The chain couples TRBV14 to TRBJ2-3, with D tentatively TRBD1 (5 bases). V gave up 1 base and J gave up 1 base, with 9 bases separating them. The CDR3 consists of 15 residues. Per germline, CDR1 SGHDN and CDR2 FVKESK. CDR3 amino acids: CASSQAGPGTDTQYF. The CDR3, as DNA: TGTGCCAGCAGCCAAGCAGGGCCGGGCACAGATACGCAGTATTTT.

The chain uses TRBV13 and TRBJ2-1; 8 bases fit TRBD2. CDR3 size: 19 residues. V lost 5 bases, J lost 0 bases, and 15 bases stayed unmatched. Germline CDR1 is PRHDT and CDR2 is FYEKMQ (reference sequence). The DNA for the CDR3 is TGTGCCAGCAGCGCTGTAACTAGCGGCCTCCCCTACTCCTACAATGAGCAGTTCTTC. Protein product: CASSAVTSGLPYSYNEQFF.

The V and J genes are TRBV28 and TRBJ2-7, with 15 bases lining up with TRBD2. This CDR3 is 16 amino acids long. Trimming took 7 bases from V and 4 from J; bases not matched to a gene: 8. CDR1 is MDHEN and CDR2 is SYDVKM in the germline V gene. The CDR3 DNA follows: TGTGCCAGCACCCTTTCCGGACTAGCGGGAGGGTACGAGCAGTACTTC. It is translated as CASTLSGLAGGYEQYF.

The chain is built from TRBV5-1 and TRBJ2-7; 7 bases match TRBD2. The germline V gene has CDR1 SGHRS and CDR2 YFSETQ. The CDR3 contains 11 residues. The J segment lost 5 bases and the V segment lost 5 bases, leaving 1 base of the junction unmatched. CDR3 sequence reads: CASRGGDEQYF. Here the CDR3 DNA reads TGCGCCAGCAGGGGAGGGGACGAGCAGTACTTC. The complete variable domain, with remaining parts taken from reference TRBV5-1 and TRBJ2-7, reads KAGVTQTPRYLIKTRGQQVTLSCSPISGHRSVSWYQQTPGQGLQFLFEYFSETQRNKGNFPGRFSGRQFSNSRSEMNVSTLELGDSALYLCASRGGDEQYFGPGTRLTVT.

This clone was picked up a small number of times. Other nucleotide sequences from this sample produce the same CDR3. The rearrangement uses TRBV5-6 and TRBJ2-2; D unresolved. CDR1 and CDR2 (germline): SGHDT, YYEEEE. The length of the CDR3 is 14 residues. The ends were cut back, 0 bases at V and 4 bases at J, with 7 bases in the middle. CDR3 amino acids: CASSLGTGTGELFF. CDR3 DNA: TGTGCCAGCAGCTTGGGAACGGGCACCGGGGAGCTGTTTTTT.

The rearrangement joins TRBV11-2 to TRBJ1-1; the match to TRBD1 covers 9 bases. V lost 5 bases and J lost 3; bases outside the gene matches: 7. CDR1 is SGHAT, CDR2 FQNNGV, per germline. The CDR3 spans 15 residues. CDR3 DNA sequence: TGTGCCAGCAGCGCGCGGGACAGGGAGGACACTGAAGCTTTCTTT. Residues: CASSARDREDTEAFF.